Shown below are 12 T cell receptor beta chains from a single sample sequenced in a study of T cells in Graves' hyperthyroidism and ophthalmopathy. The source material, RNA transcripts, was used to amplify TCR beta CDR3 regions. The primer set for the first-round RT-PCR of the TCR CDR3 was HTBI. Each CDR3 protein is one row after TCRdb ran MiXCR on the multiplex PCR reads. Here the sample spans a few hundred thousand distinct CDR3 sequences, roughly 46% being singletons. The sample comprised peripheral blood or thyroid tissue (not recorded which). The receptors originated from a woman aged 18-30 years with Graves' hyperthyroidism.

Worth noting for this clonotype: A read error may account for a junction end that differs from germline. Written as DNA, the CDR3 is TGCGCCAGCAGCTCCAGGGGGCGCCTGAACGCTGAAGCTTTCTTT. As protein: CASSSRGRLNAEAFF. The V call is TRBV5-1, the J call TRBJ1-1; TRBD1 agrees at 8 bases. Per the germline V gene, CDR1 is SGHRS and CDR2 is YFSETQ. The CDR3 spans 15 residues.

The chain links TRBV10-3 to TRBJ1-1; D not certain. Germline V gene data show CDR1 as ENHRY and CDR2 as SYGVKD. The CDR3 runs 13 residues. V shed 10 bases and J shed 5 bases, with 17 bases lying between them. As DNA, the CDR3 is TGTGCCACACAACCAGAAGGGAGAACTGAAGCTTTCTTT. Translated, it gives CATQPEGRTEAFF.

The genes are TRBV20-1 and TRBJ2-2; TRBD2 aligns across 10 bases. The V gene end was trimmed by 7 bases and the J gene end by 2 bases; junction bases not matched to a gene: 7. This CDR3 is built from 15 residues. Germline lookup yields CDR1 DFQATT and CDR2 SNEGSKA (reference sequence). CDR3 DNA: TGCAGTGTTCGGACTAGCGGTTTTAACACCGGGGAGCTGTTTTTT. Amino acids: CSVRTSGFNTGELFF.

This clonotype was detected many times. This chain uses TRBV20-1 with TRBJ2-5, with unresolved D. The V and J ends lost 5 bases and 2 bases respectively, with 9 bases between them. The CDR3 contains 12 residues. Per germline, CDR1 DFQATT and CDR2 SNEGSKA (reference sequence). CDR3 coding DNA: TGCAGTGCTCCTGAGATTCAAGAGACCCAGTACTTC. Its protein is CSAPEIQETQYF.

This clonotype was recorded a few times. The chain employs TRBV7-9 and TRBJ1-6, with unresolved D. Per the germline V gene, CDR1 is SEHNR and CDR2 is FQNEAQ (reference sequence). V lost 5 bases and J 10 bases, leaving 21 bases between the germline ends. The CDR3 extends over 16 amino acids. The CDR3 is CASSQWTGNLWSPLHF. CDR3 nucleotide sequence: TGTGCCAGCAGCCAATGGACGGGCAACCTTTGGTCACCCCTCCACTTT.

This clonotype has a single count. The conserved closing phenylalanine or tryptophan is absent in this CDR3, likely reflecting a read error. The limits of the CDR3 on the DNA are not certain, so only TCRdb's listed CDR3 is given. This chain connects TRBV15 to TRBJ2-5; the D segment call TRBD1 is taken from the table without a DNA check. From germline, CDR1 is LNHNV and CDR2 YYDKDF (reference sequence). The CDR3 comprises 17 residues, both ends counted. CDR3 protein: CATSSPTGVNYGYTFGS.

CDR3 sequence reads: CAISPPRGTPEGLAQETQYF. The CDR3 nucleotides read TGTGCCATCAGCCCACCCCGCGGGACCCCAGAGGGGCTAGCGCAAGAGACCCAGTACTTC. The rearrangement links TRBV10-3 to TRBJ2-5, with D perhaps TRBD2 (6 bases). The CDR3 length is 20 residues. Trimming left V 6 bases short and J 2 bases short, with 31 bases between. CDR1 is ENHRY and CDR2 is SYGVKD in the germline V gene.

The V gene is TRBV7-2, the J gene TRBJ2-7, with D maybe TRBD2 (6 bases). V was clipped by 5 bases and J by 0 bases, with 20 bases between them. The CDR3 sequence is 17 residues long. CDR1 SGHTA and CDR2 FQGNSA come from the germline V gene. CDR3 sequence (DNA): TGTGCCAGCAGCCAAGATTTGTGGGGAGGAGGCTCCTACGAGCAGTACTTC. Encoded protein: CASSQDLWGGGSYEQYF.

This rearrangement joins TRBV7-2 to TRBJ1-3; D call uncertain. The V gene lost 1 base and the J gene lost 1 base, with 11 bases spanning the gap. The CDR3 is 16 residues long. In germline, CDR1 is SGHTA, CDR2 FQGNSA. This chain's CDR3 is CASSLDLIGSGNTIYF. The DNA of the CDR3 is TGTGCCAGCAGCTTAGATTTGATAGGATCTGGAAACACCATATATTTT.

The chain combines TRBV6-1 with TRBJ2-5; D remains unclear. CDR1 and CDR2 from the germline V gene are MNHNS and SASEGT. V lost 5 bases, J lost 4 bases, and 11 bases lay in between. The CDR3 is 13 residues long. CDR3 nucleotides: TGTGCCAGCAGTTCTAGACATTTAGAGACCCAGTACTTC. Its protein product is CASSSRHLETQYF.

There are many counts of this clonotype. This chain joins TRBV12-3 or TRBV12-4 and TRBJ2-7; possibly TRBD1 for D (5 bases). CDR3 length equals 12 residues. Trimming removed 5 bases from V and 6 bases from J, with 11 bases in between. DNA for the CDR3: TGTGCCAGCAGTCTGGACACCTCCGAGCAGTACTTC. The encoded protein is CASSLDTSEQYF.

This clonotype was counted many times. The chain joins TRBV10-3 to TRBJ1-6; TRBD1 agrees at 7 bases. The V segment lost 6 bases and the J segment 9 bases; nucleotides outside the gene matches: 5. The CDR3 extends over 13 amino acids. Germline CDR1 is ENHRY and CDR2 is SYGVKD. The CDR3, as DNA: TGTGCCATCAGGACAGGGTCCCTTTCACCCCTCCACTTT. It encodes CAIRTGSLSPLHF.